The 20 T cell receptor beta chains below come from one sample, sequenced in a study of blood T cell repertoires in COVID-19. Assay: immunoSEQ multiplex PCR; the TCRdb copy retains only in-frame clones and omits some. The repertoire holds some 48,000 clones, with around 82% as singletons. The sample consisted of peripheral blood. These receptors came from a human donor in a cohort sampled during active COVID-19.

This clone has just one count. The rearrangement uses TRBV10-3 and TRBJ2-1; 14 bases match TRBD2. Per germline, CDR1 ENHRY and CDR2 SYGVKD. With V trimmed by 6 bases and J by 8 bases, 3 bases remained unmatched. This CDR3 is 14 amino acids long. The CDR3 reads CAIRGTSGGDEQFF. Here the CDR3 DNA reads TGTGCCATCAGAGGGACTAGCGGGGGTGATGAGCAGTTCTTC.

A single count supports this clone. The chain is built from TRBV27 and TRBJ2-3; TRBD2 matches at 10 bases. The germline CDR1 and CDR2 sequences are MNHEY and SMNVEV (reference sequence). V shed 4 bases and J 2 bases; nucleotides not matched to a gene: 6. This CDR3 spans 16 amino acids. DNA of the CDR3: TGTGCCAGCAGTTCCCAGCGGGGGGGTGACACAGATACGCAGTATTTT. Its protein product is CASSSQRGGDTDTQYF.

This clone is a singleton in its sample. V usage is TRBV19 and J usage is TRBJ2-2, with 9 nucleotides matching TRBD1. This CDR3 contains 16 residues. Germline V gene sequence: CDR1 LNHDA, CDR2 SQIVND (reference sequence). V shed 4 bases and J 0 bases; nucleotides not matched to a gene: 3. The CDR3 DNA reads TGTGCCAGTAGTAGGGGACAGGGCGCGAACACCGGGGAGCTGTTTTTT. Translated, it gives CASSRGQGANTGELFF. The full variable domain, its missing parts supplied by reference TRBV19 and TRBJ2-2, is DGGITQSPKYLFRKEGQNVTLSCEQNLNHDAMYWYRQDPGQGLRLIYYSQIVNDFQKGDIAEGYSVSREKKESFPLTVTSAQKNPTAFYLCASSRGQGANTGELFFGEGSRLTVL.

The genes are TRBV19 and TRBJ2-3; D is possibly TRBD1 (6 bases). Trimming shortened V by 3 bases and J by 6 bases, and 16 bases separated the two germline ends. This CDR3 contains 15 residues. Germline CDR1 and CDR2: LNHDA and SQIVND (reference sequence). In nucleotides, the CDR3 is TGTGCCAGTAGTATGACCTGGGGGCTTAGTGATACGCAGTATTTT. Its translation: CASSMTWGLSDTQYF.

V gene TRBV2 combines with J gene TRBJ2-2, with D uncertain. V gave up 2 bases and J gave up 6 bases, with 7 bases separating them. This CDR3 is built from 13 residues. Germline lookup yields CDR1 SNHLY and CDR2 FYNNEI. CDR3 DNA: TGTGCCAGCAGTGAAACGGTGTCCGGGGAGCTGTTTTTT. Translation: CASSETVSGELFF.

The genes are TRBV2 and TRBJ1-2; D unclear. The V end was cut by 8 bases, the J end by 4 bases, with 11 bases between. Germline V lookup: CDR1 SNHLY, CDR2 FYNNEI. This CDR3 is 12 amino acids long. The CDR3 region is CASSPYFYGYTF. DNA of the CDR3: TGTGCCAGCTCCCCTTACTTCTATGGCTACACCTTC.

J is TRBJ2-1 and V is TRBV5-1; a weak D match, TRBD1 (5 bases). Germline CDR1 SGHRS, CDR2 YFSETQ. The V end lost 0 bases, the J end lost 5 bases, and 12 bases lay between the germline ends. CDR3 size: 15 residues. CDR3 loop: CASSLEGFLDNEQFF. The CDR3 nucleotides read TGCGCCAGCAGCTTGGAGGGGTTCTTGGACAATGAGCAGTTCTTC.

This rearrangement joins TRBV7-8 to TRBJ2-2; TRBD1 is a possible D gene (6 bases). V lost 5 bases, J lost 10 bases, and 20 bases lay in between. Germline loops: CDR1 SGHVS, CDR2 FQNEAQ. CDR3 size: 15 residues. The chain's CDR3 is CASSLDRPPASELFF. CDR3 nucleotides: TGTGCCAGCAGCCTCGACAGGCCGCCTGCTTCGGAGCTGTTTTTT. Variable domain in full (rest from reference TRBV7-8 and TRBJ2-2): GAGVSQSPRYKVAKRGQDVALRCDPISGHVSLFWYQQALGQGPEFLTYFQNEAQLDKSGLPSDRFFAERPEGSVSTLKIQRTQQEDSAVYLCASSLDRPPASELFFGEGSRLTVL.

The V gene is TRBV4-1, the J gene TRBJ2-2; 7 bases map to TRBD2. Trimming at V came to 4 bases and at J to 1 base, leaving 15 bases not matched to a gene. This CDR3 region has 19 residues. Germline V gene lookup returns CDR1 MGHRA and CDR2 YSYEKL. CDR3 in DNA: TGCGCCAGCAGCCCCCGCCCGTGGGGCTGGGAGGGGAACACCGGGGAGCTGTTTTTT. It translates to CASSPRPWGWEGNTGELFF.

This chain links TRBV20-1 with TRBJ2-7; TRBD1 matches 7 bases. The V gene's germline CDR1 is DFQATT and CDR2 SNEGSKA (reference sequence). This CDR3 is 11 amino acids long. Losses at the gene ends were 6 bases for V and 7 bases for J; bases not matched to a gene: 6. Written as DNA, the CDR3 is TGCAGTGCGACAGGGTCTGGGGAGCAGTACTTC. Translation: CSATGSGEQYF.

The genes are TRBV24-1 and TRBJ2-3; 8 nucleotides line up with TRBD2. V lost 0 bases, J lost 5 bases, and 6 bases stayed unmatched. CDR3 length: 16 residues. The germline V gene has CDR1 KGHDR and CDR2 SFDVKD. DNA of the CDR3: TGTGCCACCAGTGATTTGTCGGGGGGGCAAGGAGATACGCAGTATTTT. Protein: CATSDLSGGQGDTQYF.

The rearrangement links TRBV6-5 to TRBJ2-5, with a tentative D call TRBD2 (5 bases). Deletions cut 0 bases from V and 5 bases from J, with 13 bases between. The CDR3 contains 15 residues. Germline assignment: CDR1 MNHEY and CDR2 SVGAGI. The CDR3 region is CASSYSGGWSETQYF. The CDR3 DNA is TGTGCCAGCAGTTACTCAGGAGGTTGGTCGGAGACCCAGTACTTC.

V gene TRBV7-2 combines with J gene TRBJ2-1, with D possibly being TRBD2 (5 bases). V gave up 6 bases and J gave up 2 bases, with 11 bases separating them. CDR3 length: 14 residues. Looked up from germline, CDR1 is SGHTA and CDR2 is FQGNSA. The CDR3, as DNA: TGTGCCAGCAGTCGTCTCGGGGCCTACAATGAGCAGTTCTTC. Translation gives CASSRLGAYNEQFF. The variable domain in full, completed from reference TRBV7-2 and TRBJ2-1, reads GAGVSQSPSNKVTEKGKDVELRCDPISGHTALYWYRQSLGQGLEFLIYFQGNSAPDKSGLPSDRFSAERTGGSVSTLTIQRTQQEDSAVYLCASSRLGAYNEQFFGPGTRLTVL.

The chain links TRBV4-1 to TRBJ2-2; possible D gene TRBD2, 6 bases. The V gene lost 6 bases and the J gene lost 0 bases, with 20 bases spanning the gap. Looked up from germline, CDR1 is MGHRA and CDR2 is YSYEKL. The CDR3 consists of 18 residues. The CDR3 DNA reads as TGCGCCAGCAGGACAACCAGGCGGGGTGCCCCGAACACCGGGGAGCTGTTTTTT. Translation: CASRTTRRGAPNTGELFF.

The CDR3 bases are TGTGCCAGCAGTCCCCAGCCCGGGGCAGATACGCAGTATTTT. Amino acids: CASSPQPGADTQYF. The V and J genes are TRBV27 and TRBJ2-3; D possibly corresponds to TRBD2 (5 bases). The CDR3 extends over 14 amino acids. The germline gives CDR1 MNHEY, CDR2 SMNVEV (reference sequence). The V end lost 5 bases, the J end lost 4 bases, and 13 bases lay between the germline ends.

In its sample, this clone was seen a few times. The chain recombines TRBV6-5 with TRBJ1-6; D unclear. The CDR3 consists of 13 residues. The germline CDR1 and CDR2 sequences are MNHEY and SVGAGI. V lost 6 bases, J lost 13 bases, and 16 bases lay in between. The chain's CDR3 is CASSLSESAPLHF. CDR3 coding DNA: TGTGCCAGCAGCCTTTCCGAAAGTGCGCCCCTCCACTTT.

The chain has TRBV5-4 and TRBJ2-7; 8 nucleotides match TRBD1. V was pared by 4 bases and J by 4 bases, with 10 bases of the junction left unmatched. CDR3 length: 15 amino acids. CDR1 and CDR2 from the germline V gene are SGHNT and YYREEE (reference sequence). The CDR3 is CASSAGQGAGYEQYF. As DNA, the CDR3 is TGTGCCAGCAGCGCAGGGCAGGGGGCGGGGTACGAGCAGTACTTC.

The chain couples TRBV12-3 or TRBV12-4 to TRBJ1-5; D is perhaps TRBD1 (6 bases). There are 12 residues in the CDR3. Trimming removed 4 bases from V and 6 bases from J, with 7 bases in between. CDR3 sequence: CASSSRGQPQHF. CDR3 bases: TGTGCCAGCAGTTCCAGGGGTCAGCCCCAGCATTTT.

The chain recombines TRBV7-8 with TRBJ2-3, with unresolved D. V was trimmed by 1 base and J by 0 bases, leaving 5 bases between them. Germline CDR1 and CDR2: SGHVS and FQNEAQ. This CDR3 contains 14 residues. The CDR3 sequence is CASSLGDSTDTQYF. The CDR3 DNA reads TGTGCCAGCAGCTTAGGAGATAGCACAGATACGCAGTATTTT. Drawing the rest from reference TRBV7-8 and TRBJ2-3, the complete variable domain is GAGVSQSPRYKVAKRGQDVALRCDPISGHVSLFWYQQALGQGPEFLTYFQNEAQLDKSGLPSDRFFAERPEGSVSTLKIQRTQQEDSAVYLCASSLGDSTDTQYFGPGTRLTVL.

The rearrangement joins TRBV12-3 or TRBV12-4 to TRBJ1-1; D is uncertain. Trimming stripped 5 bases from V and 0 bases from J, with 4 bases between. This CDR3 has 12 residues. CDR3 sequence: CASSGLNTEAFF. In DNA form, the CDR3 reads TGTGCCAGCAGTGGGCTGAACACTGAAGCTTTCTTT.